This T cell receptor (beta chain) was sequenced during a study of OX40 agonist ivuxolimab in advanced cancers. The sample holds a few counts of this clone. Its antigen is not known. Per the germline V gene, CDR1 is SGHTA and CDR2 is FQGNSA. The CDR3 totals 12 residues. V gave up 6 bases and J gave up 3 bases, with 9 bases separating them. Findings of the study overall: Clonal expansion in partial responders at 0.1-3.0 mg/kg ranked among the lowest. In general, CD8+ T cells held more expanded clones than CD4+ did, on average. At doses 0.1 to 3.0 mg/kg, CD4+ and CD8+ clones expanded. Researchers did not establish what antigens the expanded peripheral T cells target.

TCRdb keeps only in-frame clones here, not all; method: immunoSEQ multiplex PCR. The sample has roughly 120,000 clones; 85% to 95% are singletons. This chain connects TRBV7-2 to TRBJ2-7; D not certain. The source is an adult with an advanced solid tumor such as melanoma, head and neck, liver or kidney cancer. This sample comprised CD4+ or CD8+ T cells sorted from blood, obtained in a trial of the OX40 agonist ivuxolimab. The CDR3 DNA reads TGTGCCAGCAGTTCTGACAACTACGAGCAGTACTTC. As protein: CASSSDNYEQYF.